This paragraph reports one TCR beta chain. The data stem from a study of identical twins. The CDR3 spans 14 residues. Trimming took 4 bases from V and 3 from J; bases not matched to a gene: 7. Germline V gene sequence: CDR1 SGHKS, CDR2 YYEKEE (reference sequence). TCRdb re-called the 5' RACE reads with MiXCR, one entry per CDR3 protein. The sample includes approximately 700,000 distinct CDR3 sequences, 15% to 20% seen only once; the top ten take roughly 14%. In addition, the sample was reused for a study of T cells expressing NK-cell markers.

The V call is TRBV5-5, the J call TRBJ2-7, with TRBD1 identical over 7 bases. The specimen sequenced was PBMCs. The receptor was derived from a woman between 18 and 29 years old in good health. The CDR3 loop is CASSTRTGFYEQYF. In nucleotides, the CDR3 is TGTGCCAGCAGCACCCGGACAGGCTTCTACGAGCAGTACTTC.